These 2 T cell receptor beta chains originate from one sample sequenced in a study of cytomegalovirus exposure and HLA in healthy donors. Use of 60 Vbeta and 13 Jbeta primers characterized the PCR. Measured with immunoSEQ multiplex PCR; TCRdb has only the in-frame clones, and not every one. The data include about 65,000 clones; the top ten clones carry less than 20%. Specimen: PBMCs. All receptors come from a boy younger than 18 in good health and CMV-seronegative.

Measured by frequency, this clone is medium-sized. Here the CDR3 reads CASSQEQGLGTQYF. The CDR3 DNA follows: TGCGCCAGCAGCCAAGAACAGGGCCTCGGTACGCAGTATTTT. The chain recombines TRBV4-3 with TRBJ2-3, with a tentative D call TRBD1 (6 bases). Trimming removed 0 bases from V and 8 bases from J, with 12 bases in between. Germline CDR1 and CDR2: LGHNA and YSLEER. This CDR3 contains 14 residues.

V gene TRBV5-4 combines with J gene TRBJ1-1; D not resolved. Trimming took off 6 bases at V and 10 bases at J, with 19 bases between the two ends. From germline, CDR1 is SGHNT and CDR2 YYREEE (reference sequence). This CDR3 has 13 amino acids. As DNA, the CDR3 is TGTGCCAGCACGCCAGGCTGGCCATTCGGAGCTTTCTTT. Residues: CASTPGWPFGAFF.